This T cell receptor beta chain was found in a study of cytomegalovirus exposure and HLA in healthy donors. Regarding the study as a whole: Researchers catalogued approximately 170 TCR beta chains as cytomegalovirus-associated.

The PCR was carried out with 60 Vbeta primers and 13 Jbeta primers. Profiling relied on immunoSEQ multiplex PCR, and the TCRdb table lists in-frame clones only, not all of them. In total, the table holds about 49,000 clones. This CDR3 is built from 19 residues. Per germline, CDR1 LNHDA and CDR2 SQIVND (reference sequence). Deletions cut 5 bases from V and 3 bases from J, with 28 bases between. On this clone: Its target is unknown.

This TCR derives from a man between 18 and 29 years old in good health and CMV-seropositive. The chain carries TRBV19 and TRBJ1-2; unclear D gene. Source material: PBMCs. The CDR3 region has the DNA TGTGCCAGTAGTTGGCCCCCGGTGATTAGGTCCATAGGAGACTATGGCTACACCTTC. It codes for CASSWPPVIRSIGDYGYTF.